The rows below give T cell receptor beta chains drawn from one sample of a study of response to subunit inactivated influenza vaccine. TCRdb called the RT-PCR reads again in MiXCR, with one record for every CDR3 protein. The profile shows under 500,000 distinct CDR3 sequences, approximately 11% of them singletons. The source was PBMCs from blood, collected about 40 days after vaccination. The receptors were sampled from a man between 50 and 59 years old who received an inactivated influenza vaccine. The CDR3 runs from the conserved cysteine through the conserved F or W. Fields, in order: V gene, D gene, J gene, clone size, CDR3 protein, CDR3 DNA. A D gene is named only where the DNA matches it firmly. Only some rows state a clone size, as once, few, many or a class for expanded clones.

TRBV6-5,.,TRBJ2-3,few,CASSYSGSTGDTQYF,TGTGCCAGCAGTTACTCTGGGAGCACCGGAGATACGCAGTATTTT
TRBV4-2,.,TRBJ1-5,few,CASSQLTGPKAQPQHF,TGTGCCAGCAGCCAATTGACCGGGCCAAAAGCCCAGCCCCAGCATTTT
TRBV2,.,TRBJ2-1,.,CASSEGEGGPSYNEQFF,TGTGCCAGCAGTGAGGGAGAGGGGGGGCCCTCCTACAATGAGCAGTTCTTC
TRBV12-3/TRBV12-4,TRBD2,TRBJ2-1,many,CASSELAGGEQFF,TGTGCCAGCAGTGAACTAGCGGGAGGTGAGCAGTTCTTC
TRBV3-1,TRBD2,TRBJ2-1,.,CASSQGSGTNYNEQFF,TGTGCCAGCAGCCAAGGTAGCGGGACGAACTACAATGAGCAGTTCTTC
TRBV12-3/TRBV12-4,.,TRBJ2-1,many,CASSLWGDEQFF,TGTGCCAGCAGTTTATGGGGCGATGAGCAGTTCTTC
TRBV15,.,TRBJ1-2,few,CATSRGVGGGYTF,TGTGCCACCAGCAGAGGGGTCGGGGGCGGCTACACCTTC
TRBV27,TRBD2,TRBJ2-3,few,CAAAGGSTDTQYF,TGTGCGGCGGCGGGGGGCAGCACAGATACGCAGTATTTT
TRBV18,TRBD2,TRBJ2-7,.,CASSPVPTSGGLYEQYF,TGTGCCAGCTCACCCGTCCCGACTAGCGGAGGTCTCTACGAGCAGTACTTC
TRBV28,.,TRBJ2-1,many,CASRALTGSSYNEQFF,TGTGCCAGCAGGGCCCTGACGGGGAGCTCCTACAATGAGCAGTTCTTC
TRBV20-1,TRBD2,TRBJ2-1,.,CSGREWYNEQFF,TGCAGTGGGCGGGAGTGGTACAATGAGCAGTTCTTC
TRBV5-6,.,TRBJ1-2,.,CASSLQGRNGYTF,TGTGCCAGCAGCCTGCAGGGGCGCAATGGCTACACCTTC
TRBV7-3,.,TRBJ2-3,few,CASSLQGFGTDTQYF,TGTGCCAGCAGCCTACAGGGATTTGGCACAGATACGCAGTATTTT
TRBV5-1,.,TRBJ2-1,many,CASGPRTNNEQFF,TGCGCCAGCGGTCCCCGGACTAACAATGAGCAGTTCTTC
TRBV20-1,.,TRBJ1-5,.,CSARSGALNQPQHF,TGCAGTGCACGGTCAGGGGCCCTCAATCAGCCCCAGCATTTT
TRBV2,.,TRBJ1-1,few,CASSVEGCEAFF,TGTGCCAGCAGTGTTGAGGGGTGTGAAGCTTTCTTT
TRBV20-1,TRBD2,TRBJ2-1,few,CSAIHSGRTKNEQFF,TGCAGTGCAATTCATAGCGGGAGGACAAAGAATGAGCAGTTCTTC
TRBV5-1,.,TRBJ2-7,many,CASSWGDQLPEQYF,TGCGCCAGCAGCTGGGGGGATCAACTCCCCGAGCAGTACTTC
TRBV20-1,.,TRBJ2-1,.,CSAPGSGYNEQFF,TGCAGTGCCCCCGGGTCTGGGTACAATGAGCAGTTCTTC
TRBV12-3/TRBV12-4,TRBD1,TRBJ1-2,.,CASSLTGEHGYTF,TGTGCCAGCAGCCTGACAGGGGAACATGGCTACACCTTC
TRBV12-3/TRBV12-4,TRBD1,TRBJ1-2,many,CASSLGGGGYGYTF,TGTGCCAGCAGCCTCGGAGGGGGCGGCTATGGCTACACCTTC
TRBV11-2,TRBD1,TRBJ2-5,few,CASRPGQQETQYF,TGTGCCAGCAGACCGGGACAGCAAGAGACCCAGTACTTC
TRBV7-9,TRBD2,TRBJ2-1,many,CASSSVRGADNEQFF,TGTGCCAGCAGCTCTGTGCGGGGGGCTGACAATGAGCAGTTCTTC
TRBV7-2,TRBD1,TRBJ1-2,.,CASSLAADRTYGYTF,TGTGCCAGCAGCTTAGCGGCGGACAGGACCTATGGCTACACCTTC
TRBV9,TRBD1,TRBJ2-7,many,CASTLTLDRGPHEQYF,TGTGCCAGCACCTTGACCTTGGACAGGGGTCCCCACGAGCAGTACTTC
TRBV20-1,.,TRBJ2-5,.,CSARDQTAYQETQYF,TGCAGTGCTAGGGACCAGACAGCATATCAAGAGACCCAGTACTTC
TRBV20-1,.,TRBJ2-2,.,CSARDPGHPNTGELFF,TGCAGTGCTAGAGATCCAGGCCACCCTAACACCGGGGAGCTGTTTTTT
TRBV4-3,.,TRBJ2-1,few,CASSQDYRWQGTYNEQFF,TGCGCCAGCAGCCAAGATTACCGGTGGCAGGGTACTTACAATGAGCAGTTCTTC
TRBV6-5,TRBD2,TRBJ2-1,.,CASSSGTSFYNEQFF,TGTGCCAGCAGTTCCGGGACTAGTTTCTACAATGAGCAGTTCTTC
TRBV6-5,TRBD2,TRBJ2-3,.,CASSYQLAGDTQYF,TGTGCCAGCAGTTATCAACTAGCGGGAGATACGCAGTATTTT
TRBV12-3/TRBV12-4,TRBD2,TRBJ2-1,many,CASSLLAGYNEQFF,TGTGCCAGCAGTCTATTAGCGGGGTACAATGAGCAGTTCTTC
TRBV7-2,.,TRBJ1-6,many,CASSLYSGNSPLHF,TGTGCCAGCAGCTTATACAGTGGGAATTCACCCCTCCACTTT
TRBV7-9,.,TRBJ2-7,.,CASRGGPSYEQYF,TGTGCCAGTAGAGGGGGGCCATCCTACGAGCAGTACTTC
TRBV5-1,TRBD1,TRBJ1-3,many,CASSLTGTGVGNTIYF,TGCGCCAGCAGCTTAACCGGGACAGGGGTCGGAAACACCATATATTTT
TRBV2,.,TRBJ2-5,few,CASAQETQYF,TGTGCCAGCGCTCAAGAGACCCAGTACTTC
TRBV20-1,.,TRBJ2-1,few,CSASMQGGPYDEQFF,TGCAGTGCTAGTATGCAGGGCGGCCCTTACGATGAGCAGTTCTTC
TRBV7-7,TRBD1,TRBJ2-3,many,CASSLGTGSLDTQYF,TGTGCTAGCAGCTTAGGGACAGGGTCGTTAGATACGCAGTATTTT
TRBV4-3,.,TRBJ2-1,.,CASSQEVSTHNEQFF,TGCGCCAGCAGCCAAGAAGTGTCTACCCACAATGAGCAGTTCTTC
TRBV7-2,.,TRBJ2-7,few,CASSFSMEGHPWSEQYF,TGTGCCAGCAGCTTTTCCATGGAGGGACACCCTTGGAGCGAGCAGTACTTC
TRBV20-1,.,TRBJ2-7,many,CSARGTGRGITYEQYF,TGCAGTGCTAGAGGAACGGGCAGGGGAATCACCTACGAGCAGTACTTC
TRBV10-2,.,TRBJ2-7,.,CASAPGRTYEQYF,TGCGCCAGCGCTCCGGGACGGACCTACGAGCAGTACTTC
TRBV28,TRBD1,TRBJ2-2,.,CASSRDRAVGELFF,TGTGCCAGCAGCCGGGACAGGGCCGTCGGGGAGCTGTTTTTT
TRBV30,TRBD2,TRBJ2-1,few,CAWGAGLVSYNEQFF,TGTGCCTGGGGCGCGGGACTAGTTTCCTACAATGAGCAGTTCTTC
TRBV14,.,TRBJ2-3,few,CASSQAITGDTQYF,TGTGCCAGCAGCCAGGCTATTACTGGAGATACGCAGTATTTT
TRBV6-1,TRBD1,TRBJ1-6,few,CASRSRDRGVSPLHF,TGTGCCAGCAGATCCCGGGACAGGGGGGTATCACCCCTCCACTTT
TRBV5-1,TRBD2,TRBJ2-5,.,CASSPGLAGGHRTQYF,TGCGCCAGCAGCCCCGGACTAGCGGGGGGACATAGGACCCAGTACTTC
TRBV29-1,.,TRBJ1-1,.,CSVEVSLDTEAFF,TGCAGCGTTGAAGTTTCCCTGGACACTGAAGCTTTCTTT
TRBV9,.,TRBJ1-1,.,CASSVGGSSANTEAFF,TGTGCCAGCAGCGTAGGAGGCAGTTCCGCGAACACTGAAGCTTTCTTT
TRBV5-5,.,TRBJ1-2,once,CASSLVAGVDYGYTF,TGTGCCAGCAGCTTGGTGGCCGGGGTCGACTATGGCTACACCTTC
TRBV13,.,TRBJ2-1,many,CASSPKTVGQRYNEQFF,TGTGCCAGCAGCCCAAAGACGGTGGGACAAAGATACAATGAGCAGTTCTTC
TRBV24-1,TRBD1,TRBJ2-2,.,CATSDSSGTGGTGELFF,TGTGCCACCAGTGATTCCTCCGGGACAGGGGGCACCGGGGAGCTGTTTTTT
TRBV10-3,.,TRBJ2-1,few,CAISARRGAGNEQFF,TGTGCCATCAGTGCTCGCCGGGGGGCGGGCAATGAGCAGTTCTTC
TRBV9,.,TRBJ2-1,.,CASSVVGVALYNEQFF,TGTGCCAGCAGCGTAGTAGGGGTGGCCTTATACAATGAGCAGTTCTTC
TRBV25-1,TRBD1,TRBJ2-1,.,CASSDLTGGAWHNEQFF,TGTGCCAGCAGTGATTTAACAGGGGGCGCATGGCACAATGAGCAGTTCTTC
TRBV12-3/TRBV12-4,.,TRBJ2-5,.,CASSTGGSIETQYF,TGTGCCAGCAGTACGGGGGGCTCGATAGAGACCCAGTACTTC
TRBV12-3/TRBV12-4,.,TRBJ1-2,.,CASSLSSPGYGYTF,TGTGCCAGCAGTTTAAGTTCCCCAGGGTATGGCTACACCTTC
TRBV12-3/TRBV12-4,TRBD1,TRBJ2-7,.,CDSRSEGGFYEQYF,TGTGACAGCAGGTCAGAAGGGGGCTTCTACGAGCAGTACTTC
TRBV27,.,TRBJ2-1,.,CASSLRTPTGVHNEQFF,TGTGCCAGCAGTCTCCGCACCCCTACGGGGGTCCACAATGAGCAGTTCTTC